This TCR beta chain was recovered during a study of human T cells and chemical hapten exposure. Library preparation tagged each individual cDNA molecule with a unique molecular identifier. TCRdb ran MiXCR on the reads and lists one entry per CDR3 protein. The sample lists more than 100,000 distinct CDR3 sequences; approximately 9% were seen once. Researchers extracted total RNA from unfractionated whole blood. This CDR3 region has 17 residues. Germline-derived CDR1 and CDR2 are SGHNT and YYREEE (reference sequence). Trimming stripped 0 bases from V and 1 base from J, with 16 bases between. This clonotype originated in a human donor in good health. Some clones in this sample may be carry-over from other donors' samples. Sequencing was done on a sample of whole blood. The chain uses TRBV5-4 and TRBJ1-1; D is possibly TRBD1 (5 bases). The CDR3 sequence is CASSLEGLADRNTEAFF. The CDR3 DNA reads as TGTGCCAGCAGCTTGGAGGGGCTTGCAGACAGGAACACTGAAGCTTTCTTT. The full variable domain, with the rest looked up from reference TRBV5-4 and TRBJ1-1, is ETGVTQSPTHLIKTRGQQVTLRCSSQSGHNTVSWYQQALGQGPQFIFQYYREEENGRGNFPPRFSGLQFPNYSSELNVNALELDDSALYLCASSLEGLADRNTEAFFGQGTRLTVV.